These 22 T cell receptor beta chains were all obtained from the same sample, sequenced in a study of blood T cell repertoires in COVID-19. Only in-frame clones appear in the TCRdb table, and some are missing; sequencing was by immunoSEQ multiplex PCR. This sample has approximately 210,000 clones; approximately 84% occur once, and the top ten carry approximately 8%. Sequencing was done on a sample of peripheral blood. The receptors derive from a woman aged 45-65 years with active or convalescent COVID-19.

The gene calls are TRBV6-2 or TRBV6-3 and TRBJ1-2; 11 bases map to TRBD1. CDR1 and CDR2 (germline): MNHEY, SVGEGT. J lost 4 bases, V lost 2 bases, and 6 bases had no gene match. The CDR3 covers 16 residues. CDR3 amino acids: CASSYIRTGGSYGYTF. CDR3 sequence (DNA): TGTGCCAGCAGTTACATTCGGACAGGGGGCAGCTATGGCTACACCTTC.

The chain combines TRBV3-1 (or the pseudogene TRBV3-2) with TRBJ1-6, with TRBD1 identical over 9 bases. CDR1 is LGHDT, CDR2 YNNKEL, per germline (reference sequence). The junction had 3 bases not matched to a gene; V was cut back by 4 bases and J by 8 bases. The CDR3 loop spans 14 amino acids. The CDR3 sequence: CASSLRTGDSPLHF. Written as DNA, the CDR3 is TGTGCCAGCAGCCTTAGGACAGGGGATTCACCCCTCCACTTT.

The genes are TRBV4-2 and TRBJ2-2; 9 nucleotides line up with TRBD2. The CDR3 runs to 16 residues. V gave up 1 base and J gave up 6 bases; unmatched junction bases: 6. The V gene's germline CDR1 is LGHNA and CDR2 YNFKEQ. The CDR3 spells CASSQGIAGDAGELFF. CDR3 bases: TGTGCCAGCAGCCAAGGGATAGCGGGAGATGCCGGGGAGCTGTTTTTT.

V usage is TRBV28 and J usage is TRBJ1-4, with 11 bases that match TRBD1. This CDR3 comprises 14 residues. Germline loops: CDR1 MDHEN, CDR2 SYDVKM. Trimming cost V 8 bases and J 7 bases; bases outside gene matches: 6. The CDR3 protein is CASRRTGGIEKLFF. CDR3 nucleotide sequence: TGTGCCAGCCGTCGGACAGGGGGCATTGAAAAACTGTTTTTT.

The chain combines TRBV18 with TRBJ2-7; 8 positions agree with TRBD1. V dropped 5 bases and J dropped 4; count of bases not matched to a gene: 10. This CDR3 comprises 15 residues. Germline lookup yields CDR1 KGHSH and CDR2 LQKENI. CDR3 sequence reads: CASSGGQVQVYEQYV. The CDR3 region has the DNA TGTGCCAGCTCAGGGGGACAGGTTCAGGTTTACGAGCAGTACGTC.

The J gene is TRBJ2-2, the V gene TRBV5-1; D might be TRBD2 (5 bases). Trimming took off 3 bases at V and 7 bases at J, with 13 bases between the two ends. This CDR3 has 14 residues. Per germline, CDR1 SGHRS and CDR2 YFSETQ. CDR3 DNA: TGCGCCAGCAGCTACACGCCGGAGGTCGGGGAGCTGTTTTTT. Residues: CASSYTPEVGELFF.

This clone was seen just once. The gene calls are TRBV6-5 and TRBJ2-1; 8 nucleotides match TRBD2. This CDR3 is 14 amino acids long. V lost 6 bases, J lost 8 bases, and 9 bases stayed unmatched. CDR1 and CDR2 (germline): MNHEY, SVGAGI. CDR3 bases: TGTGCCAGCAGGGCAGGACTAGCACAGTATGAGCAGTTCTTC. Its translation: CASRAGLAQYEQFF.

Comments on this clone: Other DNA sequences of this sample code for an identical CDR3. The rearrangement uses TRBV19 and TRBJ1-5, with 9 bases identical to TRBD1. The length of the CDR3 is 14 residues. V gave up 6 bases and J gave up 2 bases; unmatched junction bases: 2. Germline values: CDR1 LNHDA, CDR2 SQIVND (reference sequence). The CDR3 DNA follows: TGTGCCAGTAGGGGACAGGGAGGCAATCAGCCCCAGCATTTT. This encodes CASRGQGGNQPQHF.

This clone was found once. The chain recombines TRBV2 with TRBJ2-1; D gene uncertain. Germline lookup yields CDR1 SNHLY and CDR2 FYNNEI. The CDR3 has 14 amino acids. Trimming took off 6 bases at V and 0 bases at J, with 9 bases between the two ends. The CDR3 nucleotides are TGTGCCAGCAGCGCCGTTAGCTCCTACAATGAGCAGTTCTTC. As protein: CASSAVSSYNEQFF.

This rearrangement joins TRBV7-2 to TRBJ1-5, with 8 bases lining up with TRBD1. Looked up from germline, CDR1 is SGHTA and CDR2 is FQGNSA. The length of the CDR3 is 18 residues. The ends lost 5 bases at V and 1 base at J; junction bases unmatched: 13. The CDR3 DNA sequence: TGTGCCAGCAGCCCGGGCGCAGGGGGCGGGACAAGCAATCAGCCCCAGCATTTT. This translates into CASSPGAGGGTSNQPQHF.

The chain recombines TRBV6-5 with TRBJ2-5; D unclear. Germline-derived CDR1 and CDR2 are MNHEY and SVGAGI. CDR3 size: 11 residues. Trimming cost V 8 bases and J 3 bases, with 7 bases left between them. The CDR3 here is CASEAEETQYF. In nucleotides, the CDR3 is TGTGCCAGCGAGGCAGAAGAGACCCAGTACTTC.

V usage is TRBV28 and J usage is TRBJ1-3, with D unclear. Germline V gene sequence: CDR1 MDHEN, CDR2 SYDVKM. Trimming shortened V by 6 bases and J by 0 bases, and 15 bases separated the two germline ends. This CDR3 region has 16 residues. CDR3 bases: TGTGCCAGCAGCACCCCATTGCGCCTCTCTGGAAACACCATATATTTT. It codes for CASSTPLRLSGNTIYF.

The chain couples TRBV6-6 to TRBJ1-2, with 7 bases matching TRBD1. The V segment lost 2 bases and the J segment 4 bases; nucleotides outside the gene matches: 7. The CDR3 sequence is 15 residues long. Germline V gene data show CDR1 as MNHNY and CDR2 as SVGAGI (reference sequence). The CDR3 DNA sequence: TGTGCCAGCAGTTACACTTTGGACAGGTTCTATGGCTACACCTTC. It translates to CASSYTLDRFYGYTF.

Here the CDR3 reads CSVGPGEEKLFF. For the CDR3, the DNA is TGCAGCGTTGGTCCCGGAGAGGAAAAACTGTTTTTT. This chain joins TRBV29-1 and TRBJ1-4; D not resolved. CDR1 SQVTM and CDR2 ANQGSEA come from the germline V gene. The CDR3 extends over 12 amino acids. Trimming stripped 4 bases from V and 8 bases from J, with 11 bases between.

The V and J genes are TRBV19 and TRBJ1-5, with D hard to call. The CDR3 is 14 residues long. The V gene's germline CDR1 is LNHDA and CDR2 SQIVND (reference sequence). Trimming removed 4 bases from V and 3 bases from J, with 10 bases in between. The CDR3 bases are TGTGCCAGTAGTACAACAGTATCCAATCAGCCCCAGCATTTT. Translation gives CASSTTVSNQPQHF.

The chain carries TRBV13 and TRBJ1-5, with 12 bases lining up with TRBD1. Germline values: CDR1 PRHDT, CDR2 FYEKMQ (reference sequence). After removal of 5 bases from V and 7 bases from J, the junction contained 15 bases not matched to a gene. CDR3 length: 18 amino acids. The CDR3 loop reads CASSPPPRGGTGGQPQHF. CDR3 sequence (DNA): TGTGCCAGCAGCCCCCCCCCAAGGGGAGGGACAGGGGGCCAGCCCCAGCATTTT. Full variable domain (outside the CDR3, taken from reference TRBV13 and TRBJ1-5): AAGVIQSPRHLIKEKRETATLKCYPIPRHDTVYWYQQGPGQDPQFLISFYEKMQSDKGSIPDRFSAQQFSDYHSELNMSSLELGDSALYFCASSPPPRGGTGGQPQHFGDGTRLSIL.

About this clone itself: A read error may produce the germline difference seen at one junction end. The chain couples TRBV28 to TRBJ2-2, with TRBD2 matching 10 bases. The CDR3 contains 16 residues. Germline lookup yields CDR1 MDHEN and CDR2 SYDVKM. The CDR3 is CASTLAGGPNTGELFF. The CDR3 region has the DNA TGTGCCAGCACTTTAGCGGGGGGACCGAACACCGGGGAGCTGTTTTTT. Supplemented by reference TRBV28 and TRBJ2-2, the full variable domain reads DVKVTQSSRYLVKRTGEKVFLECVQDMDHENMFWYRQDPGLGLRLIYFSYDVKMKEKGDIPEGYSVSREKKERFSLILESASTNQTSMYLCASTLAGGPNTGELFFGEGSRLTVL.

The rearrangement joins TRBV6-5 to TRBJ1-5, with 7 bases aligning to TRBD1. The ends lost 5 bases at V and 5 bases at J; junction bases unmatched: 3. Germline CDR1 and CDR2: MNHEY and SVGAGI. This CDR3 contains 13 residues. The CDR3 reads CASSTRGYQPQHF. CDR3 DNA: TGTGCCAGCAGTACCAGGGGGTATCAGCCCCAGCATTTT.

The J gene is TRBJ2-5, the V gene TRBV3-1 (or the pseudogene TRBV3-2), with 13 bases lining up with TRBD2. The CDR3 is made up of 16 amino acids. Germline loops: CDR1 LGHDT, CDR2 YNNKEL (reference sequence). V was clipped by 4 bases and J by 5 bases; unmatched bases: 7. The CDR3 here is CASSLGTSGVLETQYF. The CDR3 bases are TGTGCCAGCAGCCTCGGGACTAGCGGGGTTTTGGAGACCCAGTACTTC.

As regards this clone: A much larger clone differs from this one at a single base, so this may be a read error. CDR3 sequence: CASSFGTGATEAFF. DNA of the CDR3: TGTGCCAGCAGCTTCGGGACAGGGGCCACTGAAGCTTTCTTT. The V gene is TRBV11-3, the J gene TRBJ1-1; 10 bases align to TRBD1. V was clipped by 3 bases and J by 4 bases; unmatched bases: 2. This CDR3 has 14 residues. The germline V gene has CDR1 SGHNT and CDR2 YENEEA.

The rearrangement links TRBV15 to TRBJ2-1; D gene uncertain. This CDR3 is built from 15 residues. Between the trimmed V and J ends, which lost 6 bases and 0 bases, there was a span of 12 bases. From germline, CDR1 is LNHNV and CDR2 YYDKDF (reference sequence). CDR3 protein: CATSTTPPSYNEQFF. The CDR3 region has the DNA TGTGCCACCAGTACAACACCACCCTCCTACAATGAGCAGTTCTTC.

V gene TRBV10-3 combines with J gene TRBJ2-5, with D perhaps matching TRBD1 (6 bases). Trimming cost V 4 bases and J 2 bases, with 8 bases left between them. CDR1 is ENHRY and CDR2 is SYGVKD in the germline V gene. CDR3 size: 13 residues. The CDR3 loop reads CAISGTEQETQYF. CDR3 nucleotide sequence: TGTGCCATCAGTGGGACAGAACAAGAGACCCAGTACTTC.